Listed below are T cell receptor beta chains from one sample, sequenced in a study of cytomegalovirus exposure and HLA in healthy donors. This table comes from immunoSEQ multiplex PCR, and its TCRdb copy is limited to in-frame clones, with some not included. This table holds over 150,000 clones, approximately 78% found once. Material for sequencing was PBMCs. The source of these receptors is a woman aged 25-40 years in good health and CMV-seropositive. The CDR3 runs from the conserved cysteine through the conserved F or W. Clone size is shown for a subset of rows, as once, few, many or a class of expanded clone.

clone_size: NA
v_call: TRBV27
cdr3_aa: CASSPGGYYNEQFF

clone_size: once
v_call: TRBV5-1
cdr3_aa: CASSPRTELIYGYTF

clone_size: NA
v_call: TRBV7-3
cdr3_aa: CASSSQQGAQTFF

clone_size: NA
v_call: TRBV18
cdr3_aa: CASSAGTGTRETQYF

clone_size: once
v_call: TRBV7-6
cdr3_aa: CASSFTAGGLIYGYTF

clone_size: NA
v_call: TRBV7-2
cdr3_aa: CASSLVRGTGTGETQYF

clone_size: NA
v_call: TRBV4-1
cdr3_aa: CASSPLAGENTGELFF

clone_size: NA
v_call: TRBV28
cdr3_aa: CASSLIGTDLYNEQFF

clone_size: NA
v_call: TRBV7-8
cdr3_aa: CASSFYNEQYF

clone_size: NA
v_call: TRBV4-2
cdr3_aa: CASSHPRTGFSEQYF

clone_size: few
v_call: TRBV28
cdr3_aa: CASSSPGTRPLNEQYF

clone_size: NA
v_call: TRBV9
cdr3_aa: CASSVAGVNNEQFF

clone_size: NA
v_call: TRBV10-3
cdr3_aa: CAISELTGGNTEAFF

clone_size: NA
v_call: TRBV18
cdr3_aa: CASSPGTGIFGNTIYF

clone_size: once
v_call: TRBV7-3
cdr3_aa: CASSLGGAGRDTQYF

clone_size: NA
v_call: TRBV5-1
cdr3_aa: CASSWYVSTFNEQFF